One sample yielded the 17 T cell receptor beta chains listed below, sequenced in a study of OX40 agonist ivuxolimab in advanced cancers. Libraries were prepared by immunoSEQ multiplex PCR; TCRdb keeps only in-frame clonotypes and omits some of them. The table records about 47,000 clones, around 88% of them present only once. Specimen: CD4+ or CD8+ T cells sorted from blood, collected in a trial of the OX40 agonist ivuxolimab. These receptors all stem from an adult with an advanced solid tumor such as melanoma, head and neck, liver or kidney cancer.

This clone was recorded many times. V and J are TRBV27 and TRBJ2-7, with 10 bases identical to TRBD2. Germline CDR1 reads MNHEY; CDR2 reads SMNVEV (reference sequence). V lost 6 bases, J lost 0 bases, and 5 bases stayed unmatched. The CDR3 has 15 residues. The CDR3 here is CASSRASGSSYEQYF. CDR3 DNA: TGTGCCAGCAGCCGAGCTAGCGGGAGCTCCTACGAGCAGTACTTC.

CDR3 protein: CASRPQAGITYEQYF. CDR3 coding DNA: TGCGCCAGCAGACCGCAAGCGGGAATAACCTACGAGCAGTACTTC. The chain combines TRBV5-1 with TRBJ2-7; TRBD2 matches at 7 bases. In germline, CDR1 is SGHRS, CDR2 YFSETQ. CDR3 size: 15 residues. V was clipped by 5 bases and J by 2 bases; unmatched bases: 10.

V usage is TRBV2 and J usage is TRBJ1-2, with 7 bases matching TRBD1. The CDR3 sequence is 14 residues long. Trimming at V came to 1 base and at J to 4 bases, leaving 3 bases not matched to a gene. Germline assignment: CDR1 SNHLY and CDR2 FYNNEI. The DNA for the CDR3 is TGTGCCAGCAGTGAAGGACAGGGATCCTATGGCTACACCTTC. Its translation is CASSEGQGSYGYTF.

CDR3 DNA: TGTGCCAGCAGTGCGACCCTTGGCGGAGGAATCTACAATGAGCAGTTCTTC. Its protein product is CASSATLGGGIYNEQFF. V is TRBV2 and J is TRBJ2-1, with a tentative D call TRBD2 (5 bases). CDR1 and CDR2 (germline): SNHLY, FYNNEI. Trimming took off 4 bases at V and 3 bases at J, with 19 bases between the two ends. This CDR3 has 17 amino acids.

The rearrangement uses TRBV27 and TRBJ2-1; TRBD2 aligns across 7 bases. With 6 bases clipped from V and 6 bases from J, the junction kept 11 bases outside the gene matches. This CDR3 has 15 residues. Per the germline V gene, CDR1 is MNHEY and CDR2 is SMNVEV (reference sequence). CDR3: CASRAAGVPSNEQFF. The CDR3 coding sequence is TGTGCCAGCAGAGCCGCGGGAGTGCCCTCCAATGAGCAGTTCTTC.

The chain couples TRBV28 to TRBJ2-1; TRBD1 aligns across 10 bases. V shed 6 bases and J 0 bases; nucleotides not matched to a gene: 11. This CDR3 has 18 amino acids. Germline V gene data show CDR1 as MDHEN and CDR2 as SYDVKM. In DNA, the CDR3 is TGTGCCAGCAGCCACCAGACAGGGGGCCCTTACTCCTACAATGAGCAGTTCTTC. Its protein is CASSHQTGGPYSYNEQFF. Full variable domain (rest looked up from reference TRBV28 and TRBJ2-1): DVKVTQSSRYLVKRTGEKVFLECVQDMDHENMFWYRQDPGLGLRLIYFSYDVKMKEKGDIPEGYSVSREKKERFSLILESASTNQTSMYLCASSHQTGGPYSYNEQFFGPGTRLTVL.

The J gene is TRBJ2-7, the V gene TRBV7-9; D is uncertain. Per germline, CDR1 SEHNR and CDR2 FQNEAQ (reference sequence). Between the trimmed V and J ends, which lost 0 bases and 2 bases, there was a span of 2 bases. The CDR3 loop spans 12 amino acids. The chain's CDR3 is CASSLAPYEQYF. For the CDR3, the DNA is TGTGCCAGCAGCTTAGCACCCTACGAGCAGTACTTC.

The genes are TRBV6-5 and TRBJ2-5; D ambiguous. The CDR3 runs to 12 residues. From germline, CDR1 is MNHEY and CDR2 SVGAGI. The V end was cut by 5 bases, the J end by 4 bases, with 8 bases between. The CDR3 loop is CASSADGETQYF. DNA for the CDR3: TGTGCCAGCAGTGCGGATGGAGAGACCCAGTACTTC.

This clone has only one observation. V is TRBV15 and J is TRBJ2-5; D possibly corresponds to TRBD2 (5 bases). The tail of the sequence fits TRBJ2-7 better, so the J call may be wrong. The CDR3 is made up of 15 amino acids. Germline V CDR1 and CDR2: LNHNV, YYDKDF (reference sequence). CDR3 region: CATSKRGNDGGEQYF. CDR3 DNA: TGTGCCACCAGCAAAAGAGGGAATGATGGAGGCGAGCAGTACTTC.

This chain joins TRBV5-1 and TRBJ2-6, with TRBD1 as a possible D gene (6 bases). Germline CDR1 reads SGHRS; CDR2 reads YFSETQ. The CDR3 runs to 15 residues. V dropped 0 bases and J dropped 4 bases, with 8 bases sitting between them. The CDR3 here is CASSLGGPGANVLTF. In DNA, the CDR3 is TGCGCCAGCAGCTTGGGGGGGCCCGGGGCCAACGTCCTGACTTTC.

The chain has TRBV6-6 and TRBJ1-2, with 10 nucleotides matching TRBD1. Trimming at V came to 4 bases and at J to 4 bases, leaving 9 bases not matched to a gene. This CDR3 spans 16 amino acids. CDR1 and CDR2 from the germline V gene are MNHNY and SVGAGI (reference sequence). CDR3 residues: CASSSAPGQGLYGYTF. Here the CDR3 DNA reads TGTGCCAGCAGTTCAGCTCCGGGACAGGGGCTCTATGGCTACACCTTC.

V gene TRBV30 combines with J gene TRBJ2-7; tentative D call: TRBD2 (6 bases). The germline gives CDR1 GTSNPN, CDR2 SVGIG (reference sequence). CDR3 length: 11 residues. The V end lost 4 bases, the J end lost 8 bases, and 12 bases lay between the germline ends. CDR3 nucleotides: TGTGCCTGGAAGCGGGCCGAGCAGCAGTACTTC. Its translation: CAWKRAEQQYF. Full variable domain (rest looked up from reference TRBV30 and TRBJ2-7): SQTIHQWPATLVQPVGSPLSLECTVEGTSNPNLYWYRQAAGRGLQLLFYSVGIGQISSEVPQNLSASRPQDRQFILSSKKLLLSDSGFYLCAWKRAEQQYFGPGTRLTVT.

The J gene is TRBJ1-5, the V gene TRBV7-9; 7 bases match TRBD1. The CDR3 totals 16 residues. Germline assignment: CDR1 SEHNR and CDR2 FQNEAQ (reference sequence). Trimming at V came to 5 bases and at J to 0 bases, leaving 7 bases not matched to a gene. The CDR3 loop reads CASSRIRGDSNQPQHF. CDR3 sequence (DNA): TGTGCCAGCAGCCGAATCAGGGGGGATAGCAATCAGCCCCAGCATTTT.

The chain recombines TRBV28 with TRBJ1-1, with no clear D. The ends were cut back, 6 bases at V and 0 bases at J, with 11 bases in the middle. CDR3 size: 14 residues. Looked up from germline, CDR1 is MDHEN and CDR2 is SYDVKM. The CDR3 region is CASSGSLMNTEAFF. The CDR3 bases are TGTGCCAGCAGCGGATCTCTAATGAACACTGAAGCTTTCTTT.

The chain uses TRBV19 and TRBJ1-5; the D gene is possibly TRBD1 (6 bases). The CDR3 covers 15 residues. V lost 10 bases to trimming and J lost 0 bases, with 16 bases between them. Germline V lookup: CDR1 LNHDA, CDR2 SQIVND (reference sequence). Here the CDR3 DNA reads TGTGCCACCAGGGGAGGGGGTTATAGCAATCAGCCCCAGCATTTT. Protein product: CATRGGGYSNQPQHF.

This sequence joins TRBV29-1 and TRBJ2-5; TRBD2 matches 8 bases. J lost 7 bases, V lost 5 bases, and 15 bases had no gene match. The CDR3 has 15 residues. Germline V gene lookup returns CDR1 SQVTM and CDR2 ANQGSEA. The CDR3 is CSVTLTREGRGTQYF. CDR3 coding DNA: TGCAGCGTTACACTGACCCGGGAGGGGCGTGGGACCCAGTACTTC.

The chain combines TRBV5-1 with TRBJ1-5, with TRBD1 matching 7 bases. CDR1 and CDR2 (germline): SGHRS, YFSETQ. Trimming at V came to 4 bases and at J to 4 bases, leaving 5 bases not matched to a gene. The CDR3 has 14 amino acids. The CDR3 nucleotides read TGCGCCAGCAGCCAAGGGACAGAAAATCAGCCCCAGCATTTT. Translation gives CASSQGTENQPQHF. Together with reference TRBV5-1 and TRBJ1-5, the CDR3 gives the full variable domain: KAGVTQTPRYLIKTRGQQVTLSCSPISGHRSVSWYQQTPGQGLQFLFEYFSETQRNKGNFPGRFSGRQFSNSRSEMNVSTLELGDSALYLCASSQGTENQPQHFGDGTRLSIL.